These 29 T cell receptor beta chains share one sample of origin, sequenced in a study of control samples from healthy donors and cancer patients. Only in-frame clones appear in the TCRdb table, and some are missing; sequencing was by immunoSEQ multiplex PCR. The table has 190,000 or so clones, roughly 91% seen once. The specimen sequenced was blood. The receptors derive from a man aged 18 to 29 in good health.

This chain links TRBV6-5 with TRBJ2-5; D unresolved. Per the germline V gene, CDR1 is MNHEY and CDR2 is SVGAGI. This CDR3 is 12 amino acids long. Trimming removed 8 bases at V and 4 bases at J, with 11 bases between. CDR3 nucleotide sequence: TGTGCCAGCCTGCCCGTGGGAGAGACCCAGTACTTC. As protein: CASLPVGETQYF.

This chain connects TRBV4-1 to TRBJ1-4; perhaps TRBD1 as D (6 bases). From germline, CDR1 is MGHRA and CDR2 YSYEKL. The CDR3 consists of 16 residues. The V and J ends lost 4 bases and 3 bases respectively, with 15 bases between them. The CDR3 is CASSRNPPGANEKLFF. In DNA form, the CDR3 reads TGCGCCAGCAGCCGCAACCCACCAGGGGCTAATGAAAAACTGTTTTTT.

The chain recombines TRBV7-6 with TRBJ2-7; 10 bases are shared with TRBD1. The J segment lost 9 bases and the V segment lost 5 bases, leaving 13 bases of the junction unmatched. The CDR3 has 15 residues. Looked up from germline, CDR1 is SGHVS and CDR2 is FNYEAQ. This chain's CDR3 is CASSPRTGGGVPQYF. In nucleotides, the CDR3 is TGTGCCAGCAGCCCCCGGACAGGGGGGGGAGTGCCGCAGTACTTC.

This clone was counted a single time. The CDR3: CASSPGTSSYGYTF. CDR3 bases: TGCGCCAGCAGCCCGGGAACCTCATCCTATGGCTACACCTTC. The V and J genes are TRBV5-1 and TRBJ1-2, with D unresolved. Trimming took off 4 bases at V and 4 bases at J, with 14 bases between the two ends. CDR3 size: 14 residues. CDR1 SGHRS and CDR2 YFSETQ come from the germline V gene.

CDR3 loop: CAISGTSGGSLAQYF. In DNA form, the CDR3 reads TGTGCCATCAGTGGGACTAGCGGGGGGTCCCTCGCGCAGTATTTT. The V and J genes are TRBV10-3 and TRBJ2-3; 14 bases are a match to TRBD2. The CDR3 is 15 amino acids. Germline loops: CDR1 ENHRY, CDR2 SYGVKD. J gave up 10 bases and V 4 bases, and 7 bases lay outside the gene matches.

The genes are TRBV18 and TRBJ2-2; D ambiguous. CDR1 is KGHSH and CDR2 is LQKENI in the germline V gene. Trimming took off 3 bases at V and 6 bases at J, with 11 bases between the two ends. The CDR3 has 14 residues. The CDR3 spells CASSPGSVAGELFF. DNA of the CDR3: TGTGCCAGCTCACCGGGGTCGGTCGCCGGGGAGCTGTTTTTT.

This clone was observed a handful of times. This chain uses TRBV5-5 with TRBJ1-3; D uncertain. This CDR3 is built from 12 residues. V lost 4 bases and J lost 7, with 9 bases in between. In germline, CDR1 is SGHKS, CDR2 YYEKEE (reference sequence). Written as DNA, the CDR3 is TGTGCCAGCAGCCGTGAATGGAACACCATATATTTT. Amino acid sequence: CASSREWNTIYF.

The chain couples TRBV6-5 to TRBJ1-2, with D possibly being TRBD1 (5 bases). The germline V and J ends were trimmed by 6 bases and 4 bases, with 15 bases remaining between them. In germline, CDR1 is MNHEY, CDR2 SVGAGI. The CDR3 is 14 residues long. CDR3 amino acids: CASSPRGEFYGYTF. CDR3 DNA sequence: TGTGCCAGCAGCCCCCGAGGGGAATTCTATGGCTACACCTTC.

This sequence joins TRBV2 and TRBJ2-3, with 9 positions matching TRBD1. The CDR3 runs to 15 residues. Trimming took 5 bases from V and 2 from J; bases not matched to a gene: 5. Germline V lookup: CDR1 SNHLY, CDR2 FYNNEI. The CDR3 protein is CASSTGTGFTDTQYF. For the CDR3, the DNA is TGTGCCAGCAGTACCGGGACAGGGTTCACAGATACGCAGTATTTT. The full variable domain, completed using reference TRBV2 and TRBJ2-3, is EPEVTQTPSHQVTQMGQEVILRCVPISNHLYFYWYRQILGQKVEFLVSFYNNEISEKSEIFDDQFSVERPDGSNFTLKIRSTKLEDSAMYFCASSTGTGFTDTQYFGPGTRLTVL.

The rearrangement joins TRBV5-1 to TRBJ1-2; 9 positions agree with TRBD1. Germline-derived CDR1 and CDR2 are SGHRS and YFSETQ. This CDR3 comprises 15 residues. V was clipped by 0 bases and J by 4 bases; unmatched bases: 4. CDR3 sequence (DNA): TGCGCCAGCAGCTTGGGACAGGGGGAGTTCTATGGCTACACCTTC. Amino acids: CASSLGQGEFYGYTF.

The J gene is TRBJ2-2, the V gene TRBV11-1; D call uncertain. V was pared by 2 bases and J by 6 bases, with 13 bases between. CDR1 and CDR2 from the germline V gene are SGHAT and FQDESV (reference sequence). This CDR3 spans 15 amino acids. CDR3 sequence (DNA): TGTGCCAGCAGCTTACGGTCGAGGACGGCCGGGGAGCTGTTTTTT. Translated, it gives CASSLRSRTAGELFF.

This clone was recorded a few times. The V gene is TRBV12-3 or TRBV12-4, the J gene TRBJ1-2; TRBD1 matches 8 bases. This CDR3 has 12 amino acids. J gave up 7 bases and V 5 bases, and 3 bases lay outside the gene matches. CDR3 DNA sequence: TGTGCCAGCAGTCAGGACAGGGTTGGCTACACCTTC. Protein product: CASSQDRVGYTF.

The V and J genes are TRBV5-5 and TRBJ2-7; no clear D gene. The CDR3 has 15 amino acids. CDR1 and CDR2 from the germline V gene are SGHKS and YYEKEE (reference sequence). V dropped 4 bases and J dropped 4 bases, with 18 bases sitting between them. The CDR3 DNA follows: TGTGCCAGCAGCGTAGGTAGGGTCGGACGATACGAGCAGTACTTC. Amino acid sequence: CASSVGRVGRYEQYF.

As concerns this clone: Other DNA sequences in the sample encode the same CDR3. The chain employs TRBV18 and TRBJ2-5, with D unresolved. CDR3 length equals 14 residues. V gave up 0 bases and J gave up 4 bases, with 9 bases separating them. Germline CDR1 KGHSH, CDR2 LQKENI. The CDR3 reads CASSPPASGETQYF. Here the CDR3 DNA reads TGTGCCAGCTCACCACCGGCTAGTGGAGAGACCCAGTACTTC.

The chain couples TRBV10-2 to TRBJ2-2, with D tentatively TRBD1 or TRBD2 (5 bases each). Germline V CDR1 and CDR2: WSHSY, SAAADI. The CDR3 consists of 15 residues. V was pared by 7 bases and J by 5 bases, with 17 bases between. The CDR3 region has the DNA TGCGCCAGCACCACCGGGGCAGGGCAAACCGGGGAGCTGTTTTTT. Translated: CASTTGAGQTGELFF.

This sequence joins TRBV3-1 (or the pseudogene TRBV3-2) and TRBJ2-7; 10 nucleotides align to TRBD1. The V and J ends lost 1 base and 3 bases, in that order; junction bases with no gene match: 9. CDR3 size: 17 residues. Germline values: CDR1 LGHDT, CDR2 YNNKEL (reference sequence). CDR3 protein: CASSQGPPGQGIYEQYF. The DNA of the CDR3 is TGTGCCAGCAGCCAAGGACCCCCGGGACAGGGGATCTACGAGCAGTACTTC.

This rearrangement joins TRBV4-2 to TRBJ2-5; D is uncertain. Germline CDR1 and CDR2: LGHNA and YNFKEQ. The V end was cut by 1 base, the J end by 2 bases, with 8 bases between. CDR3 length: 14 residues. Here the CDR3 reads CASSQVADQETQYF. In DNA, the CDR3 is TGTGCCAGCAGCCAAGTAGCCGATCAAGAGACCCAGTACTTC.

The CDR3 reads CATSDQAGAGNEQFF. DNA of the CDR3: TGTGCCACCAGTGACCAAGCGGGGGCCGGGAATGAGCAGTTCTTC. The chain employs TRBV24-1 and TRBJ2-1; 8 bases are shared with TRBD2. The J segment lost 7 bases and the V segment lost 4 bases, leaving 8 bases of the junction unmatched. The germline V gene has CDR1 KGHDR and CDR2 SFDVKD. The CDR3 runs to 15 residues.

This chain connects TRBV5-1 to TRBJ2-6; D may correspond to TRBD1 or TRBD2 (5 bases each). Per germline, CDR1 SGHRS and CDR2 YFSETQ. The CDR3 runs 16 residues. V shed 0 bases and J shed 2 bases, with 9 bases lying between them. CDR3 in DNA: TGCGCCAGCAGCTTGGGGTTGGGGGCTGGGGCCAACGTCCTGACTTTC. This codes for CASSLGLGAGANVLTF.

The V gene is TRBV2, the J gene TRBJ2-3; 11 positions match TRBD2. This CDR3 is 14 amino acids long. CDR1 and CDR2 (germline): SNHLY, FYNNEI. V was clipped by 2 bases and J by 9 bases; unmatched bases: 4. The CDR3 DNA reads TGTGCCAGCAGTGAAACACTAGCGGGGGACACGCAGTATTTT. It translates to CASSETLAGDTQYF.

V gene TRBV4-1 combines with J gene TRBJ1-6, with D uncertain. Germline CDR1 MGHRA, CDR2 YSYEKL. This CDR3 has 16 amino acids. V dropped 0 bases and J dropped 8 bases, with 14 bases sitting between them. The chain's CDR3 is CASSQDDRERYSPLHF. The CDR3 DNA reads as TGCGCCAGCAGCCAAGATGATAGGGAGAGATATTCACCCCTCCACTTT.

This clone came up once. This chain uses TRBV6-6 with TRBJ2-7, with D perhaps given as TRBD1 or TRBD2 (5 bases each). V lost 5 bases to trimming and J lost 4 bases, with 15 bases between them. The CDR3 sequence is 14 residues long. CDR1 and CDR2 (germline): MNHNY, SVGAGI (reference sequence). CDR3 residues: CASSRGTGHYEQYF. Here the CDR3 DNA reads TGTGCCAGCAGTCGAGGGACGGGGCATTACGAGCAGTACTTC.

This chain links TRBV19 with TRBJ2-1; the D is unclear. V gave up 0 bases and J gave up 4 bases, with 13 bases separating them. The CDR3 covers 16 residues. Germline values: CDR1 LNHDA, CDR2 SQIVND (reference sequence). CDR3 DNA: TGTGCCAGTAGTATAGAGGTGCGGTACAGATACAATGAGCAGTTCTTC. This sequence encodes CASSIEVRYRYNEQFF.

This chain joins TRBV10-3 and TRBJ1-1; tentatively, D is TRBD1 (6 bases). Germline CDR1 is ENHRY and CDR2 is SYGVKD. The CDR3 runs 15 residues. Trimming took off 0 bases at V and 1 base at J, with 9 bases between the two ends. CDR3: CAISESLDRNTEAFF. The DNA of the CDR3 is TGTGCCATCAGTGAGTCCTTGGACAGGAACACTGAAGCTTTCTTT.

This chain uses TRBV7-9 with TRBJ2-3, with a possible D match to TRBD1 (6 bases). Trimming took 6 bases from V and 4 from J, leaving 14 bases between them. The CDR3 runs to 14 residues. Germline V gives CDR1 SEHNR, CDR2 FQNEAQ (reference sequence). The CDR3 reads CASRLRGNADTQYF. CDR3 bases: TGTGCCAGCAGGTTGAGGGGGAACGCAGATACGCAGTATTTT.

The chain carries TRBV5-1 and TRBJ1-2; D is uncertain. V shed 7 bases and J shed 1 base, with 17 bases lying between them. The length of the CDR3 is 15 residues. Per the germline V gene, CDR1 is SGHRS and CDR2 is YFSETQ. The CDR3 protein is CASALYVTDNYGYTF. The CDR3 DNA sequence: TGCGCCAGCGCCCTTTATGTAACGGATAACTATGGCTACACCTTC.

The V call is TRBV7-2, the J call TRBJ2-5, with D tentatively TRBD1 or TRBD2 (7 bases each). The germline gives CDR1 SGHTA, CDR2 FQGNSA. With 8 bases removed from V and 4 bases from J, the gap between germline ends came to 17 bases. This CDR3 comprises 14 residues. This chain's CDR3 is CASGEGAEGETQYF. CDR3 DNA: TGTGCCAGCGGGGAGGGGGCGGAGGGAGAGACCCAGTACTTC.

The rearrangement links TRBV2 to TRBJ2-3, with 13 bases lining up with TRBD2. CDR3 length: 18 amino acids. V dropped 7 bases and J dropped 2; count of bases not matched to a gene: 12. CDR1 is SNHLY and CDR2 is FYNNEI in the germline V gene. CDR3 sequence reads: CASIAGLAGTSYTDTQYF. The CDR3 DNA reads as TGTGCCAGCATTGCGGGACTAGCGGGGACATCTTACACAGATACGCAGTATTTT. Full variable domain (missing parts from reference TRBV2 and TRBJ2-3): EPEVTQTPSHQVTQMGQEVILRCVPISNHLYFYWYRQILGQKVEFLVSFYNNEISEKSEIFDDQFSVERPDGSNFTLKIRSTKLEDSAMYFCASIAGLAGTSYTDTQYFGPGTRLTVL.

The V gene is TRBV14, the J gene TRBJ1-1, with a tentative D call TRBD1 (5 bases). This CDR3 is built from 19 residues. Between the trimmed V and J ends, which lost 1 base and 0 bases, there was a span of 21 bases. The germline CDR1 and CDR2 sequences are SGHDN and FVKESK. CDR3 nucleotides: TGTGCCAGCAGCCAAGTTGTGTTCCCAGGGAAGTTTGTGAACACTGAAGCTTTCTTT. Translated: CASSQVVFPGKFVNTEAFF.